Following are 19 T cell receptor beta chains from one sample sequenced in a study of blood T cell repertoires in COVID-19. TCRdb's table, derived via immunoSEQ multiplex PCR, lists solely in-frame clones and lacks some. The sample lists more than 35,000 clones, over 75% seen once, with 8.5% to 10% in the top ten. Material: peripheral blood. Every receptor here comes from a human donor in a cohort sampled during active COVID-19.

The V gene is TRBV3-1 (or the pseudogene TRBV3-2), the J gene TRBJ2-1, with D perhaps matching TRBD2 (6 bases). The germline V gene has CDR1 LGHDT and CDR2 YNNKEL (reference sequence). The germline V and J ends were trimmed by 8 bases and 0 bases, with 14 bases remaining between them. This CDR3 comprises 15 residues. The CDR3: CASGASASSYNEQFF. The DNA for the CDR3 is TGTGCCAGCGGAGCTAGCGCAAGCTCCTACAATGAGCAGTTCTTC.

This chain uses TRBV6-5 with TRBJ1-2, with 7 bases aligning to TRBD1. The CDR3 sequence is 12 residues long. Trimming removed 4 bases from V and 5 bases from J; junction bases left unmatched: 1. Germline V gene sequence: CDR1 MNHEY, CDR2 SVGAGI. The DNA of the CDR3 is TGTGCCAGCAGTTCACAGGGGTATGGCTACACCTTC. Translating gives CASSSQGYGYTF.

The rearrangement uses TRBV27 and TRBJ1-5; maybe TRBD1 (5 bases). CDR3 length equals 15 residues. With 2 bases removed from V and 1 base from J, the gap between germline ends came to 9 bases. Germline V CDR1 and CDR2: MNHEY, SMNVEV (reference sequence). In DNA form, the CDR3 reads TGTGCCAGCAGTTTAGGGCAGGGCAGCAATCAGCCCCAGCATTTT. Its translation is CASSLGQGSNQPQHF.

The V gene is TRBV14, the J gene TRBJ1-1, with TRBD1 as a possible D gene (5 bases). The V and J ends lost 4 bases and 7 bases respectively, with 10 bases between them. Germline CDR1 SGHDN, CDR2 FVKESK. This CDR3 comprises 12 residues. The CDR3 DNA sequence: TGTGCCAGCAGCCCCGGGGGTAATGAAGCTTTCTTT. It yields the protein CASSPGGNEAFF. The complete variable domain, with remaining parts taken from reference TRBV14 and TRBJ1-1, reads EAGVTQFPSHSVIEKGQTVTLRCDPISGHDNLYWYRRVMGKEIKFLLHFVKESKQDESGMPNNRFLAERTGGTYSTLKVQPAELEDSGVYFCASSPGGNEAFFGQGTRLTVV.

This clone appeared a single time. The chain is built from TRBV5-1 and TRBJ2-3, with D possibly matching TRBD2 (5 bases). Germline V gene data show CDR1 as SGHRS and CDR2 as YFSETQ. Trimming shortened V by 7 bases and J by 0 bases, and 21 bases separated the two germline ends. The CDR3 is made up of 17 amino acids. The CDR3 coding sequence is TGCGCCAGCGGCCCACCCATCGGAAGCGGCAGCACAGATACGCAGTATTTT. The encoded protein is CASGPPIGSGSTDTQYF.

The gene calls are TRBV27 and TRBJ2-7, with 9 bases lining up with TRBD1. After removal of 6 bases from V and 3 bases from J, the junction contained 12 bases not matched to a gene. In germline, CDR1 is MNHEY, CDR2 SMNVEV (reference sequence). CDR3 length equals 16 residues. CDR3 bases: TGTGCCAGCAGGATGCGTATGGGACAGGGTTACTACGAGCAGTACTTC. Translating it yields CASRMRMGQGYYEQYF.

A single count supports this clone. This chain joins TRBV2 and TRBJ2-1, with D possibly TRBD2 on 5 matching bases. The CDR3 is 13 residues long. V lost 7 bases and J lost 4, with 11 bases in between. CDR1 and CDR2 from the germline V gene are SNHLY and FYNNEI. The CDR3 bases are TGTGCCAGCAAGGGCGAGGGATACAATGAGCAGTTCTTC. This sequence encodes CASKGEGYNEQFF.

The chain has TRBV24-1 and TRBJ2-1; 13 bases are shared with TRBD2. The junction had 5 bases not matched to a gene; V was cut back by 4 bases and J by 3 bases. In germline, CDR1 is KGHDR, CDR2 SFDVKD. CDR3 length equals 17 residues. CDR3: CATSDGLAGVGYNEQFF. In DNA form, the CDR3 reads TGTGCCACCAGTGACGGACTAGCGGGGGTGGGCTACAATGAGCAGTTCTTC.

This clone was picked up one time. The chain uses TRBV7-6 and TRBJ1-4; 7 nucleotides line up with TRBD1. Trimming at V came to 5 bases and at J to 4 bases, leaving 7 bases not matched to a gene. From germline, CDR1 is SGHVS and CDR2 FNYEAQ. The CDR3 extends over 15 amino acids. CDR3 residues: CASSRWAGGNEKLFF. Written as DNA, the CDR3 is TGTGCCAGCAGCCGCTGGGCAGGGGGTAATGAAAAACTGTTTTTT.

This chain joins TRBV6-4 and TRBJ2-1, with TRBD2 matching 7 bases. Germline V CDR1 and CDR2: MRHNA, SNTAGT. The CDR3 spans 16 residues. Trimming removed 6 bases from V and 4 bases from J; junction bases left unmatched: 12. CDR3 DNA: TGTGCCAGCAGCTTGAAAGTGGGGGGGGTTTACAATGAGCAGTTCTTC. This codes for CASSLKVGGVYNEQFF.

In this sample, this clone turned up once. The genes are TRBV4-3 and TRBJ1-1, with 8 nucleotides matching TRBD1. Germline V CDR1 and CDR2: LGHNA, YSLEER. The CDR3 loop spans 15 amino acids. V lost 1 base to trimming and J lost 5 bases; unmatched junction nucleotides: 6. DNA for the CDR3: TGCGCCAGCAGCCAAGCCGCAGGGGGCAGAACTGAAGCTTTCTTT. It yields the protein CASSQAAGGRTEAFF.

The chain recombines TRBV18 with TRBJ1-1; TRBD1 aligns across 7 bases. The germline V gene encodes CDR1 KGHSH and CDR2 LQKENI. CDR3 length equals 16 residues. Trimming cost V 0 bases and J 0 bases; bases outside gene matches: 4. In DNA, the CDR3 is TGTGCCAGCTCACCACCGGGACAGCCCATGAACACTGAAGCTTTCTTT. It codes for CASSPPGQPMNTEAFF. Full variable domain (rest looked up from reference TRBV18 and TRBJ1-1): NAGVMQNPRHLVRRRGQEARLRCSPMKGHSHVYWYRQLPEEGLKFMVYLQKENIIDESGMPKERFSAEFPKEGPSILRIQQVVRGDSAAYFCASSPPGQPMNTEAFFGQGTRLTVV.

The chain couples TRBV7-8 to TRBJ1-4; TRBD1 might be the D (5 bases). V was cut by 4 bases and J by 7 bases, with 16 bases left in between. The CDR3 runs 15 residues. Germline lookup yields CDR1 SGHVS and CDR2 FQNEAQ. The CDR3 protein is CASSSRSRASEKLFF. Here the CDR3 DNA reads TGTGCCAGCAGCTCGCGTTCCAGGGCTAGTGAAAAACTGTTTTTT.

V is TRBV14 and J is TRBJ1-2; possible D gene TRBD1, 6 bases. The V gene's germline CDR1 is SGHDN and CDR2 FVKESK. This CDR3 is built from 12 residues. The V and J ends lost 2 bases and 10 bases respectively, with 11 bases between them. This CDR3 reads CASSQPGQFYTF. Written as DNA, the CDR3 is TGTGCCAGCAGCCAACCGGGACAATTCTACACCTTC.

V and J are TRBV5-5 and TRBJ1-1, with D possibly TRBD1 on 6 matching bases. V was cut by 3 bases and J by 7 bases, with 25 bases left in between. The CDR3 extends over 17 amino acids. Per germline, CDR1 SGHKS and CDR2 YYEKEE (reference sequence). The CDR3 DNA follows: TGTGCCAGCAGCTCGTCGACTACCCAGGGGCGGTGGCTTGAAGCTTTCTTT. Protein product: CASSSSTTQGRWLEAFF.

CDR3 amino acids: CASSSPGSYTQYF. The DNA for the CDR3 is TGTGCCAGCAGCTCCCCAGGGTCCTATACGCAGTATTTT. V and J are TRBV6-5 and TRBJ2-3, with D possibly being TRBD1 (5 bases). The CDR3 loop spans 13 amino acids. CDR1 and CDR2 from the germline V gene are MNHEY and SVGAGI. Trimming took off 6 bases at V and 7 bases at J, with 14 bases between the two ends.

The chain uses TRBV3-1 (or the pseudogene TRBV3-2) and TRBJ1-4, with unresolved D. Germline assignment: CDR1 LGHDT and CDR2 YNNKEL (reference sequence). This CDR3 spans 16 amino acids. The ends were cut back, 0 bases at V and 8 bases at J, with 16 bases in the middle. CDR3 DNA: TGTGCCAGCAGCCAAGAATCCGGGGAGCGAAACGAAAAACTGTTTTTT. It encodes CASSQESGERNEKLFF.

In nucleotides, the CDR3 is TGTGCCAGCAGGCCCTCAGGGGGGCGCGGCTATGGCTACACCTTC. Its translation is CASRPSGGRGYGYTF. The chain recombines TRBV27 with TRBJ1-2; 7 bases align to TRBD1. In germline, CDR1 is MNHEY, CDR2 SMNVEV (reference sequence). This CDR3 has 15 residues. J was trimmed by 4 bases and V by 6 bases; bases with no gene match: 11.

The rearrangement uses TRBV24-1 and TRBJ2-7, with D tentatively TRBD2 (6 bases). Germline CDR1 KGHDR, CDR2 SFDVKD. V lost 2 bases and J 6 bases, leaving 13 bases between the germline ends. This CDR3 is built from 14 residues. The CDR3 DNA follows: TGTGCCACCAGTGATTCTCCCCCCGGGGGCGAGCAGTACTTC. This sequence encodes CATSDSPPGGEQYF.